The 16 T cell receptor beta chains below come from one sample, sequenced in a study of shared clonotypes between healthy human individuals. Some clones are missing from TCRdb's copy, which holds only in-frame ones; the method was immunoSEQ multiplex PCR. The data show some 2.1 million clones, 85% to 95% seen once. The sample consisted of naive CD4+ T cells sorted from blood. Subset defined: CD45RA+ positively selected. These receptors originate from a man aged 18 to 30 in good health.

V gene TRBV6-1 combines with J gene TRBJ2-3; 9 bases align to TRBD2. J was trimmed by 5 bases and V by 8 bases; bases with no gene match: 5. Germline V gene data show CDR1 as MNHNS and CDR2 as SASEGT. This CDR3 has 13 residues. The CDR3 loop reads CASEAGGVDTQYF. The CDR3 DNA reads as TGTGCCAGCGAAGCGGGAGGAGTAGATACGCAGTATTTT.

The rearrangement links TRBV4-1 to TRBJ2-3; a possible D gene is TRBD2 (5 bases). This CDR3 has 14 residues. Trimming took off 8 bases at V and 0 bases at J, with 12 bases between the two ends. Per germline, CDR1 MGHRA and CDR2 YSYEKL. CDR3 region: CASAGWPSTDTQYF. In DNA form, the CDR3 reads TGCGCCAGCGCGGGTTGGCCCAGCACAGATACGCAGTATTTT.

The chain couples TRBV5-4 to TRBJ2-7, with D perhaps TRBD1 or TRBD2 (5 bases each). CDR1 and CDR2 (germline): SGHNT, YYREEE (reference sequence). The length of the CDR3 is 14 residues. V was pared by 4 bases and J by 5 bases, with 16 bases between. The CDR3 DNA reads TGTGCCAGCAGCGCCCGGGACCCGACAGACGAGCAGTACTTC. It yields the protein CASSARDPTDEQYF.

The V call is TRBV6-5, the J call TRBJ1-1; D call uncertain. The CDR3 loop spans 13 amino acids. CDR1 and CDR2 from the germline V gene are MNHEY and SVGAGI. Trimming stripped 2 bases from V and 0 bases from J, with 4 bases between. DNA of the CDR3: TGTGCCAGCAGTTACCAAATGAACACTGAAGCTTTCTTT. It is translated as CASSYQMNTEAFF.

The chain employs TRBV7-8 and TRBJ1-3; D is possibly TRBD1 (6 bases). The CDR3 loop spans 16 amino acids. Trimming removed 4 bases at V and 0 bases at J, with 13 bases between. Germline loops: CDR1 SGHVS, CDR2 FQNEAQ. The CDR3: CASSYGQWGSGNTIYF. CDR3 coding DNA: TGTGCCAGCAGCTACGGACAGTGGGGCTCTGGAAACACCATATATTTT.

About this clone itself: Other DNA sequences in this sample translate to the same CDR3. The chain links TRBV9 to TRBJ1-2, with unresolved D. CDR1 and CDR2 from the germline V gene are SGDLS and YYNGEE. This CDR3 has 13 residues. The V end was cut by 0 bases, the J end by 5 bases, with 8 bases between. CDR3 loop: CASSVALGYGYTF. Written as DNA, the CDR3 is TGTGCCAGCAGCGTAGCTTTAGGGTATGGCTACACCTTC.

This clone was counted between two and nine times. CDR3 nucleotide sequence: TGTGCCAGCAGCCCAGCCCACAGCGGGGGTGACACAGATACGCAGTATTTT. Translating it yields CASSPAHSGGDTDTQYF. The chain joins TRBV28 to TRBJ2-3; 8 positions match TRBD2. The V gene's germline CDR1 is MDHEN and CDR2 SYDVKM. V was clipped by 6 bases and J by 2 bases; unmatched bases: 13. This CDR3 has 17 residues.

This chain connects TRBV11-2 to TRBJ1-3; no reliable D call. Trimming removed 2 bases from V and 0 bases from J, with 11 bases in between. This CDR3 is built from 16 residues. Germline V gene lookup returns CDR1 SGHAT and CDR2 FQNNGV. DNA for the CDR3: TGTGCCAGCAGCTTAAGTATGGCAATCTCTGGAAACACCATATATTTT. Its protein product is CASSLSMAISGNTIYF.

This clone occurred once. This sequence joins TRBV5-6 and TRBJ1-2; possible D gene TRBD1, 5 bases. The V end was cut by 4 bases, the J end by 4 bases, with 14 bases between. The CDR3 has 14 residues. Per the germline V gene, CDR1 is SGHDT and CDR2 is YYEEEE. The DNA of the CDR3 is TGTGCCAGCAGCCGGGAAAGGACAAGCTATGGCTACACCTTC. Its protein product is CASSRERTSYGYTF.

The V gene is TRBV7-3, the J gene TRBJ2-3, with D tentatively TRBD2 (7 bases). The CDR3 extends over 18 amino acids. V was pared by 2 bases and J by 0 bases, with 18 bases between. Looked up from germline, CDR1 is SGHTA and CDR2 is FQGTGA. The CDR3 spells CASSLQGRVGLSTDTQYF. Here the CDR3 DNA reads TGTGCCAGCAGCTTACAGGGGAGGGTGGGACTCAGCACAGATACGCAGTATTTT.

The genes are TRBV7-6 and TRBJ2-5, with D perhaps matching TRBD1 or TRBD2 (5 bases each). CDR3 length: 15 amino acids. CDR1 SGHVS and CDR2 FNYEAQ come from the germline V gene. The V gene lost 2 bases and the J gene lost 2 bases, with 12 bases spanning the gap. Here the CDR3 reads CASSLLGAGQETQYF. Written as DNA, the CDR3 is TGTGCCAGCAGCTTACTAGGGGCGGGTCAAGAGACCCAGTACTTC.

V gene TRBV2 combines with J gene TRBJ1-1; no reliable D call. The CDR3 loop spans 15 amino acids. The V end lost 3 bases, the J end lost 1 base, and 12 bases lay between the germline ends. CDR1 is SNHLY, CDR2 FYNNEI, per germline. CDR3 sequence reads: CASSEGIVQNTEAFF. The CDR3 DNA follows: TGTGCCAGCAGTGAGGGGATCGTACAGAACACTGAAGCTTTCTTT.

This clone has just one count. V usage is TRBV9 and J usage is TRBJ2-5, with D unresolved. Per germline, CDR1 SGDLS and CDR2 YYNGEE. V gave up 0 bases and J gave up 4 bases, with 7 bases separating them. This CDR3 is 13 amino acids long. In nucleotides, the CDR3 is TGTGCCAGCAGCGTAGGGGTGGGAGAGACCCAGTACTTC. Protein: CASSVGVGETQYF. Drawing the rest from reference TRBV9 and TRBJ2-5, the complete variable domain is DSGVTQTPKHLITATGQRVTLRCSPRSGDLSVYWYQQSLDQGLQFLIQYYNGEERAKGNILERFSAQQFPDLHSELNLSSLELGDSALYFCASSVGVGETQYFGPGTRLLVL.

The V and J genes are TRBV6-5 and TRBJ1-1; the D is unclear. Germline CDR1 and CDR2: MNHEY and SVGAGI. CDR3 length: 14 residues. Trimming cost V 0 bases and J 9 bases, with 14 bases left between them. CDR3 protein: CASSYSSFRDKAFF. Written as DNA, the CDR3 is TGTGCCAGCAGTTACTCGAGTTTTAGAGATAAAGCTTTCTTT.

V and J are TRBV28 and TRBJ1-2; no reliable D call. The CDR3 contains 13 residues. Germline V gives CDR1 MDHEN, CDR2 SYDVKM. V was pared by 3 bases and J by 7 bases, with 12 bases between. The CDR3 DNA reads TGTGCCAGCAGTTTGAGCTGGGGATTTGGCTACACCTTC. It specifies CASSLSWGFGYTF.

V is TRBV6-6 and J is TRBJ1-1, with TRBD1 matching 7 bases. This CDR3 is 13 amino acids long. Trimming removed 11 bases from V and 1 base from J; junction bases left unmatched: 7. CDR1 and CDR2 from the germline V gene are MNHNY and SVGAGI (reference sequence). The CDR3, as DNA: TGTGCCGGCGGACAGGTGGGGAACACTGAAGCTTTCTTT. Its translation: CAGGQVGNTEAFF.